This T cell receptor beta chain was sequenced for a study of blood T cell repertoires in COVID-19. The wider study: Spain, Italy and the United States supplied samples that represented acute and convalescent COVID-19. Sample material is recorded as cDNA or gDNA derived from T cells, B-cell-depleted T cells, or PBMCs.

In the authors' methods: Estimation of nucleated cell counts was performed using reference gene primer amplification. This table comes from immunoSEQ multiplex PCR, and its TCRdb copy is limited to in-frame clones, with some not included. Clone size and the V and J calls come from that table; the DNA yielded D and trimming. The sample includes roughly 130,000 clones, roughly nine tenths of them seen just once. Seattle participants joined during active infection and were tracked over time. The V end lost 7 bases, the J end lost 4 bases, and 17 bases lay between the germline ends. Per the germline V gene, CDR1 is MNHEY and CDR2 is SMNVEV (reference sequence). This CDR3 is built from 14 residues.

The clonotype originates from a man aged 55 to 69 with COVID-19, enrolled during active disease. The specimen sequenced was peripheral blood. The genes are TRBV27 and TRBJ2-7; the D gene is possibly TRBD1 (7 bases). CDR3 DNA sequence: TGTGCCAGCACCCCCTCGACAGGGAGGTACGAGCAGTACTTC. Protein product: CASTPSTGRYEQYF.